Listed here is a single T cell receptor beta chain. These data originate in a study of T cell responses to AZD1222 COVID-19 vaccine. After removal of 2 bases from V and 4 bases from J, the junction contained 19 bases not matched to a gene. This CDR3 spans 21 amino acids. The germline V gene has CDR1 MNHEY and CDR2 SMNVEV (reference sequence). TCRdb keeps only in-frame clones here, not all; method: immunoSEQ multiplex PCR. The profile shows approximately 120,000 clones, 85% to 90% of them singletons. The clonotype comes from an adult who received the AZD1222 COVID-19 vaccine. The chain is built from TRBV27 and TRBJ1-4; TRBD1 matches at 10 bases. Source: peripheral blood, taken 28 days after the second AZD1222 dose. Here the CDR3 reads CASSLRGDRDRGKLSNEKLFF. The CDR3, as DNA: TGTGCCAGCAGTTTAAGGGGGGACCGGGACAGGGGAAAACTAAGTAATGAAAAACTGTTTTTT.